Sequencing of this TCR beta chain was carried out in a study of T cell changes during pregnancy in multiple sclerosis. V was pared by 2 bases and J by 4 bases, with 15 bases between. The CDR3 loop spans 15 amino acids. The germline gives CDR1 SGHVS, CDR2 FQNEAQ. TCRdb's copy holds only in-frame clones and misses some; the assay was immunoSEQ multiplex PCR. This table has around 50,000 clones, 94% appearing once. The rearrangement joins TRBV7-8 to TRBJ2-7, with a possible D match to TRBD2 (5 bases). Specimen: CD8+ T cells from peripheral blood mononuclear cells, collected in the first trimester of pregnancy. The clonotype comes from a female donor with multiple sclerosis, enrolled in a pregnancy study. CDR3 in amino acids: CASSLRAGGPYEQYF. The CDR3 DNA reads TGTGCCAGCAGCTTAAGGGCAGGAGGCCCGTACGAGCAGTACTTC.